The 11 T cell receptor beta chains reported below all come from one sample, sequenced in a study of control samples from healthy donors and cancer patients. Profiled with immunoSEQ multiplex PCR; TCRdb holds only in-frame clones, not every one. The sample holds 70,000 to 100,000 clones, 85% to 90% seen once. What was sequenced was PBMCs. All receptors come from an older woman with head and neck cancer.

This chain links TRBV5-4 with TRBJ1-5; D is uncertain. V lost 0 bases to trimming and J lost 0 bases, with 7 bases between them. The CDR3 is 15 residues long. Germline V gene sequence: CDR1 SGHNT, CDR2 YYREEE (reference sequence). The CDR3 DNA reads TGTGCCAGCAGCTTGGCCCCGGATAGCAATCAGCCCCAGCATTTT. Protein product: CASSLAPDSNQPQHF.

The genes are TRBV6-2 or TRBV6-3 and TRBJ2-3, with 8 bases lining up with TRBD2. CDR1 and CDR2 (germline): MNHEY, SVGEGT. Trimming took 6 bases from V and 4 from J; bases not matched to a gene: 15. The CDR3 covers 17 residues. Written as DNA, the CDR3 is TGTGCCAGCAGCCTTTCGGGTAGCGGGAAGCAAGCAGATACGCAGTATTTT. Translation: CASSLSGSGKQADTQYF.

The chain carries TRBV27 and TRBJ1-1; 7 positions match TRBD1. The CDR3 runs 15 residues. CDR1 and CDR2 from the germline V gene are MNHEY and SMNVEV (reference sequence). The V gene end was trimmed by 5 bases and the J gene end by 5 bases; junction bases not matched to a gene: 11. CDR3 amino acids: CASSLSGTVLTEAFF. The CDR3 region has the DNA TGTGCCAGCAGTCTTTCCGGGACAGTCCTAACTGAAGCTTTCTTT.

The chain combines TRBV15 with TRBJ2-7; D possibly corresponds to TRBD1 (5 bases). Germline assignment: CDR1 LNHNV and CDR2 YYDKDF (reference sequence). V was cut by 2 bases and J by 0 bases, with 8 bases left in between. The CDR3 is 14 amino acids. The CDR3: CATSRQGISYEQYF. CDR3 DNA sequence: TGTGCCACCAGCAGACAGGGTATCTCCTACGAGCAGTACTTC.

The chain joins TRBV3-1 (or the pseudogene TRBV3-2) to TRBJ1-6, with D maybe TRBD1 (5 bases). The germline CDR1 and CDR2 sequences are LGHDT and YNNKEL (reference sequence). V lost 4 bases, J lost 3 bases, and 16 bases lay in between. CDR3 length: 17 residues. The CDR3 DNA reads TGTGCCAGCAGCCGGAAAGGGGAAGGGGTCTATAATTCACCCCTCCACTTT. As protein: CASSRKGEGVYNSPLHF.

The chain couples TRBV7-8 to TRBJ2-7; a weak D match, TRBD2 (6 bases). This CDR3 spans 14 amino acids. Trimming removed 3 bases at V and 7 bases at J, with 16 bases between. Germline lookup yields CDR1 SGHVS and CDR2 FQNEAQ. CDR3 protein: CASSLVPGRGEQYF. The DNA for the CDR3 is TGTGCCAGCAGCTTGGTCCCTGGACGGGGGGAGCAGTACTTC. The entire variable domain, with the rest obtained from reference TRBV7-8 and TRBJ2-7, is as follows: GAGVSQSPRYKVAKRGQDVALRCDPISGHVSLFWYQQALGQGPEFLTYFQNEAQLDKSGLPSDRFFAERPEGSVSTLKIQRTQQEDSAVYLCASSLVPGRGEQYFGPGTRLTVT.

This chain links TRBV7-2 with TRBJ2-3; 14 bases line up with TRBD2. In germline, CDR1 is SGHTA, CDR2 FQGNSA. V lost 5 bases, J lost 5 bases, and 6 bases stayed unmatched. The CDR3 is 16 residues long. The CDR3 region is CASSTGLAGGQDTQYF. DNA of the CDR3: TGTGCCAGCAGCACAGGACTAGCGGGAGGTCAAGATACGCAGTATTTT.

The rearrangement uses TRBV5-1 and TRBJ2-7; TRBD2 matches at 9 bases. Germline CDR1 is SGHRS and CDR2 is YFSETQ. V trimming: 4 bases; J trimming: 6 bases; junction bases outside the gene matches: 8. This CDR3 has 14 residues. CDR3 loop: CASSDRTSAGEQYF. The CDR3 coding sequence is TGCGCCAGCAGCGATCGGACTAGCGCGGGCGAGCAGTACTTC.

This sequence joins TRBV2 and TRBJ2-1, with D possibly being TRBD1 (5 bases). The V gene lost 8 bases and the J gene lost 5 bases, with 13 bases spanning the gap. This CDR3 is built from 13 residues. Germline V lookup: CDR1 SNHLY, CDR2 FYNNEI. CDR3 sequence (DNA): TGTGCCAGCTCGGACACAGGTGACAATGAGCAGTTCTTC. Translated: CASSDTGDNEQFF.

The V gene is TRBV27, the J gene TRBJ1-5; 7 nucleotides agree with TRBD1. The CDR3 covers 14 residues. Germline V gene sequence: CDR1 MNHEY, CDR2 SMNVEV (reference sequence). Trimming at V came to 6 bases and at J to 2 bases, leaving 4 bases not matched to a gene. CDR3 region: CASSNRGGNQPQHF. The CDR3 DNA reads as TGTGCCAGCAGCAACAGGGGAGGCAATCAGCCCCAGCATTTT.

The genes are TRBV5-1 and TRBJ2-1, with 7 nucleotides matching TRBD1. The CDR3 contains 14 residues. V lost 4 bases, J lost 2 bases, and 3 bases stayed unmatched. CDR1 is SGHRS, CDR2 YFSETQ, per germline. The CDR3 region has the DNA TGCGCCAGCAGCGCCGGGACAGCCTACAATGAGCAGTTCTTC. As protein: CASSAGTAYNEQFF.